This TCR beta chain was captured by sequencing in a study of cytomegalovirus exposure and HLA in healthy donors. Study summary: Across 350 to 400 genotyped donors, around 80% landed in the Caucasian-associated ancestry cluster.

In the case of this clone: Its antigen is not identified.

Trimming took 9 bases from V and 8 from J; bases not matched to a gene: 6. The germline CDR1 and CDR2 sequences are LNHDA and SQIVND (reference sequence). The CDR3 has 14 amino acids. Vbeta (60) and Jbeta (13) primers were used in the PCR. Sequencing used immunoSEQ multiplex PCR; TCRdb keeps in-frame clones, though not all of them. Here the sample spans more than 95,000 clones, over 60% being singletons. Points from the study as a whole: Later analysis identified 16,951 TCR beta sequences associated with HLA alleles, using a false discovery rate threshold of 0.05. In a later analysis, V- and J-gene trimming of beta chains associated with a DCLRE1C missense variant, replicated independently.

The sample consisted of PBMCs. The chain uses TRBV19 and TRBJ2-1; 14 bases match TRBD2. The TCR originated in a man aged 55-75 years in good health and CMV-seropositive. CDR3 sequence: CASRLAGGQYEQFF. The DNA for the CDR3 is TGTGCCAGCCGACTAGCGGGGGGGCAATATGAGCAGTTCTTC.